These T cell receptor beta chains were read from a single sample in a study of STAT3 mutations in large granular lymphocyte leukemia. Clones were sequenced by immunoSEQ multiplex PCR, and TCRdb holds only the in-frame ones, with some missing. This sample has tens of thousands of clones, with 94% found just once. The sequencing sample was made of peripheral blood mononuclear cells. These TCRs come from a man aged 40-49 years with T-cell large granular lymphocyte leukemia. Some clones in this sample may be carry-over from other donors' samples. CDR3s leave out the opening cysteine and the closing phenylalanine or tryptophan. Fields, in order: V gene, D gene, CDR3 protein. A D gene is named only where the DNA matches it firmly.

v_call: TRBV6-1
d_call: TRBD1
cdr3_aa: ASSPGQGVGGYT

v_call: TRBV5-1
d_call: -
cdr3_aa: ASSLTGSHEQY

v_call: TRBV7-9
d_call: -
cdr3_aa: ASSLNSYEQY

v_call: TRBV9
d_call: TRBD2
cdr3_aa: ASSPSGGGAGDTQY

v_call: TRBV28
d_call: -
cdr3_aa: ASTPGALTDTQY

v_call: TRBV4-2
d_call: TRBD1
cdr3_aa: ASSQATGGSLSYEQY

v_call: TRBV6-6
d_call: TRBD2
cdr3_aa: ASSHSGAEETQY

v_call: TRBV7-9
d_call: -
cdr3_aa: ASSFATQYNEQF

v_call: TRBV7-7
d_call: -
cdr3_aa: ASSFRTLGETQY

v_call: TRBV29-1
d_call: TRBD1
cdr3_aa: SVELGGTGYT

v_call: TRBV18
d_call: -
cdr3_aa: ASSPVEGPNSPLH

v_call: TRBV2
d_call: -
cdr3_aa: ASMESVSSYEQY

v_call: TRBV30
d_call: TRBD1
cdr3_aa: AWTNPRDRGYEQY

v_call: TRBV7-9
d_call: TRBD1
cdr3_aa: ASSVPWTGGAAEQY

v_call: TRBV2
d_call: -
cdr3_aa: ASSFYNEQF

v_call: TRBV14
d_call: TRBD1
cdr3_aa: ASMRQGGAYEQY

v_call: TRBV27
d_call: TRBD1
cdr3_aa: ASSFWTGQDSPLH

v_call: TRBV7-9
d_call: -
cdr3_aa: ASSPPETVLGDTIY

v_call: TRBV27
d_call: TRBD1
cdr3_aa: ASSLGTGGETQY

v_call: TRBV5-1
d_call: TRBD1
cdr3_aa: ASSLAGQAGTDTQY

v_call: TRBV18
d_call: TRBD1
cdr3_aa: ASSPGGMGQGNNSPLH

v_call: TRBV5-4
d_call: TRBD1
cdr3_aa: ASSPGTGWETQY

v_call: TRBV6-1
d_call: TRBD1
cdr3_aa: ASSEAGTGSYEQY

v_call: TRBV5-6
d_call: -
cdr3_aa: ASSFAYQETQY

v_call: TRBV4-2
d_call: -
cdr3_aa: ASSQIASAGELF

v_call: TRBV5-5
d_call: -
cdr3_aa: ASSFRRTVQETQY

v_call: TRBV7-9
d_call: TRBD1
cdr3_aa: ASSSEGQGYGYT

v_call: TRBV7-2
d_call: -
cdr3_aa: ASAAGVNYGYT

v_call: TRBV27
d_call: TRBD2
cdr3_aa: ASSGTSGGAVIETQY

v_call: TRBV10-3
d_call: -
cdr3_aa: AIASNEGESYEQY

v_call: TRBV2
d_call: -
cdr3_aa: ASSVDTEAF

v_call: TRBV7-9
d_call: -
cdr3_aa: ASSLGGPEKLF

v_call: TRBV4-3
d_call: -
cdr3_aa: ASSQAQGHNEKLF

v_call: TRBV29-1
d_call: -
cdr3_aa: SVEGSTYEQY

v_call: TRBV18
d_call: -
cdr3_aa: ASSPTKADTQY

v_call: TRBV18
d_call: -
cdr3_aa: ASSRAEETQY

v_call: TRBV7-9
d_call: -
cdr3_aa: ATTGKSPYEQY

v_call: TRBV6-5
d_call: TRBD1
cdr3_aa: ASRTPGQENTEAF

v_call: TRBV6-1
d_call: -
cdr3_aa: ASSDILFRDTQY

v_call: TRBV30
d_call: -
cdr3_aa: AWREPGASGNTIY

v_call: TRBV6-5
d_call: -
cdr3_aa: ASSSSRGGRRSPLH

v_call: TRBV7-2
d_call: -
cdr3_aa: ASSSGGGTEQY

v_call: TRBV18
d_call: -
cdr3_aa: ASAINKDDYEQY